Below, 12 T cell receptor beta chains from the same sample are listed, as sequenced in a study of cytomegalovirus exposure and HLA in healthy donors. Using immunoSEQ multiplex PCR, the repertoire was profiled, and TCRdb retains in-frame clones only, with some absent. The sample holds approximately 280,000 clones, around 89% seen once. Sequencing was done on a sample of PBMCs. The receptors stem from a woman in her late teens or twenties in good health and CMV-seronegative.

This chain connects TRBV6-5 to TRBJ2-3; TRBD2 might be the D (6 bases). This CDR3 contains 14 residues. Germline assignment: CDR1 MNHEY and CDR2 SVGAGI. V lost 6 bases and J 2 bases, leaving 12 bases between the germline ends. The CDR3 region has the DNA TGTGCCAGCAGGGACGGGGACTCCACAGATACGCAGTATTTT. Translated: CASRDGDSTDTQYF.

V and J are TRBV7-8 and TRBJ2-7; TRBD2 matches at 8 bases. With 5 bases clipped from V and 0 bases from J, the junction kept 9 bases outside the gene matches. The CDR3 consists of 16 residues. From germline, CDR1 is SGHVS and CDR2 FQNEAQ. The CDR3 here is CASSPPGGERSYEQYF. Here the CDR3 DNA reads TGTGCCAGCAGCCCCCCCGGGGGGGAACGCTCCTACGAGCAGTACTTC.

Regarding this clone: At one end the junction does not follow the germline gene, possibly because of a read error. This chain links TRBV10-1 with TRBJ1-2; TRBD1 is a possible D gene (6 bases). CDR3 length: 10 residues. The germline V gene has CDR1 WNHNN and CDR2 SYGVQD (reference sequence). For the CDR3, the DNA is TGCGCCAGCAAAACAGGGAGCCACAACTTC. This gives the protein CASKTGSHNF.

V gene TRBV4-1 combines with J gene TRBJ2-1; 11 bases line up with TRBD2. Germline CDR1 reads MGHRA; CDR2 reads YSYEKL. The CDR3 is 16 amino acids. V shed 0 bases and J 12 bases; nucleotides not matched to a gene: 10. The CDR3 loop is CASSQDPGLAVPGQFF. The CDR3 region has the DNA TGCGCCAGCAGCCAAGATCCGGGACTAGCGGTTCCAGGGCAGTTCTTC.

V gene TRBV28 combines with J gene TRBJ2-7; D perhaps matches TRBD1 (6 bases). From germline, CDR1 is MDHEN and CDR2 SYDVKM. Trimming left V 8 bases short and J 2 bases short, with 19 bases between. This CDR3 region has 15 residues. Here the CDR3 DNA reads TGTGCCAGCCGCTGGAGACAGGCCTTACCCTACGAGCAGTACTTC. It encodes CASRWRQALPYEQYF.

The rearrangement links TRBV28 to TRBJ2-4, with D tentatively TRBD2 (6 bases). Germline-derived CDR1 and CDR2 are MDHEN and SYDVKM. Between the trimmed V and J ends, which lost 4 bases and 0 bases, there was a span of 10 bases. This CDR3 spans 15 amino acids. For the CDR3, the DNA is TGTGCCAGCAGTTCACCAGCGGGAGCCAAAAACATTCAGTACTTC. It yields the protein CASSSPAGAKNIQYF.

This chain uses TRBV30 with TRBJ1-3; D is ambiguous. Germline-derived CDR1 and CDR2 are GTSNPN and SVGIG (reference sequence). V lost 4 bases and J lost 3, with 7 bases in between. The CDR3 sequence is 12 residues long. In DNA form, the CDR3 reads TGTGCCTGGACGGCAGGTGGAAACACCATATATTTT. Translated: CAWTAGGNTIYF.

This sequence joins TRBV4-1 and TRBJ2-7; 8 bases map to TRBD2. The junction had 6 bases not matched to a gene; V was cut back by 1 base and J by 4 bases. CDR1 is MGHRA, CDR2 YSYEKL, per germline. There are 15 residues in the CDR3. The CDR3: CASSQAGSGTYEQYF. CDR3 nucleotides: TGCGCCAGCAGCCAAGCGGGTAGCGGGACTTACGAGCAGTACTTC.

The V and J genes are TRBV27 and TRBJ2-7; the match to TRBD1 covers 9 bases. The V gene's germline CDR1 is MNHEY and CDR2 SMNVEV (reference sequence). The CDR3 loop spans 13 amino acids. V trimming: 5 bases; J trimming: 3 bases; junction bases outside the gene matches: 2. This chain's CDR3 is CASSPTGGYEQYF. CDR3 DNA sequence: TGTGCCAGCAGTCCGACAGGGGGCTACGAGCAGTACTTC.

V usage is TRBV5-1 and J usage is TRBJ2-3, with D unresolved. The CDR3 has 14 residues. Between the trimmed V and J ends, which lost 2 bases and 2 bases, there was a span of 9 bases. Germline CDR1 SGHRS, CDR2 YFSETQ. The CDR3 bases are TGCGCCAGCAGCTTTGGCCAGATCACAGATACGCAGTATTTT. Translation gives CASSFGQITDTQYF.

The CDR3 bases are TGTGCCAGCAGCGAGGACAGGGCCGGGGCCAACGTCCTGACTTTC. It specifies CASSEDRAGANVLTF. J is TRBJ2-6 and V is TRBV6-4; 8 nucleotides align to TRBD1. The J segment lost 4 bases and the V segment lost 6 bases, leaving 5 bases of the junction unmatched. Germline V lookup: CDR1 MRHNA, CDR2 SNTAGT. This CDR3 is built from 15 residues.

The V and J genes are TRBV9 and TRBJ1-2; no clear D gene. The length of the CDR3 is 15 residues. V was clipped by 8 bases and J by 6 bases, with 23 bases between them. Germline lookup yields CDR1 SGDLS and CDR2 YYNGEE. This chain's CDR3 is CASDSDPTGANGYTF. The CDR3 coding sequence is TGTGCCAGTGACTCCGACCCGACGGGAGCTAATGGCTACACCTTC.